This T cell receptor beta chain came from a study of blood T cell repertoires in COVID-19. Overall study: Acute and convalescent COVID-19 specimens originated in the United States, Italy and Spain. Sample material is recorded as cDNA or gDNA derived from T cells, B-cell-depleted T cells, or PBMCs.

This CDR3 has 17 residues. Germline V gene lookup returns CDR1 KGHSH and CDR2 LQKENI. J was trimmed by 5 bases and V by 0 bases; bases with no gene match: 9. Authors' analysis steps: Reference gene primers were amplified, and this amplification served to estimate nucleated cell counts. The protocol was immunoSEQ multiplex PCR, while the TCRdb copy is restricted to in-frame clones and leaves out a portion. The V and J calls and clone size are taken from that table; D and trimming were inferred from the DNA. Of about 110,000 clones listed, around 90% are singletons. Sequencing was done on a sample of peripheral blood. The rearrangement links TRBV18 to TRBJ2-7; 11 bases match TRBD2. This sequence was found in a human donor in a cohort sampled during active COVID-19. Here the CDR3 reads CASSPPGTSGQGHEQYF. In DNA form, the CDR3 reads TGTGCCAGCTCACCACCAGGGACTAGCGGCCAAGGTCACGAGCAGTACTTC.